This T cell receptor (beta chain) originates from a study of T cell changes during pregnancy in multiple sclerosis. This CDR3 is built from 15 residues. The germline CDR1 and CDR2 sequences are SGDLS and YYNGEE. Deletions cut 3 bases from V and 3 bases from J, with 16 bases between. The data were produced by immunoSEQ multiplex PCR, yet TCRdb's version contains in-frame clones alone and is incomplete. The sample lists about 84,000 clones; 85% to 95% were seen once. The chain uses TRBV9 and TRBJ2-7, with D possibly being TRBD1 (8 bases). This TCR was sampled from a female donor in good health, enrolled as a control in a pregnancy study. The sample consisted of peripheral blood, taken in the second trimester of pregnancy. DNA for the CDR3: TGTGCCAGCAGCGCTGCAGCGGGACAGGTCTACGAGCAGTACTTC. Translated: CASSAAAGQVYEQYF.